This record concerns one T cell receptor beta chain sequence. The sample holds one count of this clone. Its specific antigen is unknown. Base qualities were left out, and no much larger clone turns up one base away. The library was prepared using the immunoSEQ multiplex PCR assay. The multiplex PCR relied on a mix of 60 forward primers for TCR Vbeta segments and 13 reverse primers for TCR Jbeta segments. A multiplex PCR assay on genomic DNA amplified the CDR3 region of rearranged TCR beta genes. The amplified TCR beta libraries were sequenced on the Illumina HiSeq System as 87-base-pair reads. The original pipeline was this. Across the 670 or so repertoires, a later analysis counted tens of millions of unique TCR beta chains, roughly 11 million of which were shared by at least two donors. To remove PCR and sequencing errors, raw reads were error-corrected and collapsed into unique sequences using a nearest-neighbor algorithm that merged closely related sequences. To assign V, D and J gene segments, CDR3 sequences were aligned to IMGT reference sequences. Each retained sequence needed at least a six-nucleotide match to both a V gene segment and a J gene segment. Rearrangements were called productive when the CDR3 lacked stop codons and stayed in frame with V and J; all others were non-productive. Following IMGT convention, CDR3 was defined as the stretch from the second conserved V-encoded cysteine up to the conserved J-encoded phenylalanine. Sequences without an unambiguous match to a single V gene segment were excluded from the earlier analysis of a few hundred of the donors. An earlier analysis of over 450 of the donors classified V segments as functional when productive rearrangements were above 56.7% and as segregating when the standard deviation between donors was above 5%. A statistical classification framework was built for diagnosing cytomegalovirus status from the catalog of TCR beta chain sequences. In a later analysis, V and J genes were assigned by comparing TCR nucleotide sequences against IMGT/GENE-DB human TR gene sequences. The TCRdist pipeline was used in a later analysis to assign CDR3 sequences and most-parsimonious VDJ recombination scenarios. In a later analysis, every TCR beta chain was defined by the combination of its CDR3 amino acid sequence and its V-gene family, and reads without a unique V-gene family were dropped. As a way to deal with suspected cross-contamination and a sequencing artifact, a later analysis dropped approximately 570 nucleotide sequences that were highly shared and had low generation probability. For each public chain, a later analysis derived a clonal expansion index from normalized ranks of inferred template counts within each repertoire. A later analysis computed generation probabilities with a VDJ recombination model fitted to out-of-frame rearrangements, and checked the results against IGoR. In a later analysis, TCR-TCR, TCR-HLA and TCR-CMV co-occurrence was scored with hypergeometric tests, and a repertoire-size bias correction was applied to TCR pairs. In a later analysis, false discovery rates were estimated by permuting HLA or CMV assignments 20 times. In a later analysis, co-occurring TCRs were grouped with DBSCAN, and TCRdist sequence similarity was added when clustering was performed within HLA-allele-positive subsets. Co-occurrence clustering excluded repertoires with fewer than 30,000 or more than 120,000 public chains, plus five with anomalous nucleotide sharing. The clones in this table, taken by TCRdb from immuneACCESS, are in-frame only. Not every clone is retained; where verified, under half of the shortfall comes from an unresolved V gene, and the cause of the rest is unknown. D and trimming were read from the DNA, whereas the V and J calls and clone size are those reported in that table. The sample data list around 130,000 clones, and roughly 79% of these were observed just once. Approximately 1.7% of the sample rests with the top ten.

The sample comes from a study of cytomegalovirus exposure and HLA in healthy donors (dated by TCRdb to the late 2010s). At the level of the whole study: An earlier analysis of roughly 610 of the donors reported 250 to 350 Gb of sequence data and 100 million to 120 million unique TCR beta sequences obtained from roughly 180 million T cells. To decide whether each TCR beta V gene segment behaved as functional or pseudogenic, an earlier analysis of nearly 600 of the donors relied on high-throughput TCR beta sequencing. An early release covering 500 to 750 HLA-typed donors comprised 300 to 350 gigabases of sequencing data and 85 million or so unique TCR sequences. In addition to the first cohort of about 650 subjects, a separate validation cohort of some 120 different subjects was used. Of the 300 to 400 genotyped donors, 65% to 90% fell in the genetic ancestry cluster associated with self-reported Caucasian donors. All discovery cohort repertoires had been generated using a single sequencing platform. A later analysis re-analyzed previously published TCR beta repertoires from hundreds of donors and added high-resolution HLA genotyping to study TCR occurrence patterns. Several DR-DQ haplotypes were treated as single units for association and clustering because of strong linkage in the cohort. The study profiled the T cell repertoires of about 720 subjects by immunosequencing and related them to cytomegalovirus serostatus. Rather than drawing on any new phenotypic data, the later analysis identified candidate immune exposures from TCR beta sequences and the way those sequences occurred across donors. The aim of the study was to test whether cataloging public T cell receptors could identify signatures of past pathogen exposure. Genome-wide SNP genotypes for about three fifths of the roughly 670 donors were used in a later genetic analysis, which treated that subset as a discovery cohort. Across about 370 genotyped donors of the cohort, an average of about 200,000 unique TCR beta nucleotide sequences per donor were sequenced, and approximately 19% of those sequences were non-productive. Typing coverage differed by locus: A, B, C, DRB1 and DQB1 were typed in roughly 629-630 donors, DQA1 in approximately 520, DPA1 in nearly 610, and DPB1 in approximately 450. HLA typing included class I and class II loci at four-digit resolution. The study combined high-throughput TCR immunosequencing, statistical association of individual TCRs with disease status, and machine learning to predict cytomegalovirus infection status. Donor age, sex, ethnicity and CMV serostatus were compiled together with the repertoire data.

Overall study outcomes, separate from this receptor: The cohort was sequenced for TCR beta chains only, and without alpha or paired-chain data the features that could be detected were limited. A later genetic analysis associated a missense DCLRE1C variant with V-gene and J-gene trimming of TCR beta chains, and an independent cohort replicated the association. A group of highly shared sequence variants was considered likely to be a technical artifact of the sequencing pipeline. Compared with equally common non-associated chains, HLA-associated TCR beta chains in a later analysis were more clonally expanded and had lower generation probabilities. Some 15 rarely observed V segments, including chromosome 9 orphons, were excluded from the earlier analysis of a few hundred of the donors because counts were too low. A later analysis reported that several top co-occurrence clusters appeared linked to parvovirus B19, influenza, CMV and Epstein-Barr virus. The authors suggested that the approach could potentially be generalized to other disease states and immunological phenotypes. Specific HLA alleles were associated with 15,000 to 20,000 TCR beta sequences at a false discovery rate of 0.05 in a later analysis. Three of the identified cytomegalovirus-associated TCR beta chains were confirmed in vitro to be specific for cytomegalovirus antigens. A further reported finding was that TCR beta sequences accurately predicted the HLA-A and HLA-B alleles for most subjects in the first cohort. In an earlier analysis of fewer than 700 of the donors, most TCR beta V segments appeared in productive rearrangements about 87% or about 30% of the time, broadly matching IMGT annotations. In both the original and validation cohorts, the classifier was reported to diagnose cytomegalovirus status with high specificity and sensitivity. Strong co-occurrence of HLA alleles, especially DR and DQ, made assigning TCR associations to individual alleles difficult. Presence/absence analyses assumed roughly uniform sequencing depth across donors, an assumption that may not hold. The only immune exposure information available for the cohort was CMV serostatus. A later genetic analysis reported fewer N-insertions in productive TCRs among donors in an Asian-associated ancestry cluster than the roughly 650-donor mean. In a later analysis, TCR association rates were found to vary across HLA loci, with the most associated TCRs seen for DRB1 alleles and the fewest for HLA-C alleles. In the study, around 150 TCR beta chains were listed as associated with cytomegalovirus. Linkage disequilibrium might explain the correlated functional status among segregating V segments, but an unknown experimental factor could not be excluded. Across donors, most TCR sequences were observed very rarely, whereas some public TCRs were present in many individuals. Because HLA typing was unavailable for some donors at each locus, only the typed subset was used in association tests. A later analysis found that most CMV-associated TCR beta chains appeared HLA-restricted, with HLA associations seemingly driven largely by CMV exposure.

In total, just over 650 healthy bone marrow donors made up the cohort. All cohort members were sampled while nominally healthy, although unrecorded immune exposures were likely present. The donor tested CMV seronegative, placing the donor among the 352 seronegative members of the cohort. A peripheral blood sample was provided by each donor, and peripheral blood mononuclear cells were used for TCR beta sequencing. Genomic DNA extraction from the blood cell samples was performed with the Qiagen DNeasy Blood Extraction Kit. The sequence derives from a woman in her fifties or sixties in good health and CMV-seronegative. The source material was PBMCs.

The CDR3 protein sequence reads: CASSFGGDYEQFF. The sequenced DNA is TGTGCCAGCAGCTTCGGTGGGGACTATGAGCAGTTCTTC. In this chain, TRBV7-8 is recombined with TRBJ2-1; possibly the D gene is TRBD2, per 6 matching bases. V loses 3 bases, J loses 8 bases, and the germline ends lie 11 bases apart. CDR1 and CDR2 (SGHVS, FQNEAQ) derive from the germline V gene. The cysteine opens and the phenylalanine closes a CDR3 of 13 amino acids. Kept here is only the CDR3 DNA, which spans 39 bases and is read in frame from base 1.